This passage covers 20 T cell receptor beta chains from one sample sequenced in a study of T cell responses to AZD1222 COVID-19 vaccine (dated by TCRdb to the early 2020s). Library preparation used the immunoSEQ multiplex PCR assay. TCRdb's version of the immuneACCESS table is confined to in-frame rearrangements and falls short of the full clone set. An unresolved V gene accounts for under half of the shortfall where checked; the remainder is of unknown origin. The sample table lists about 90,000 clones, just over 85% of them with a count of one. The biggest ten clones account for approximately 7.9% of the sample. Per the publication, the time point label means: baseline before first vaccination. The sample consisted of peripheral blood, taken on day 0 of AZD1222 vaccination. These receptors were taken from an adult in good health.

The chain has TRBV10-3 and TRBJ2-7; 10 bases fit TRBD2. Looked up from germline, CDR1 is ENHRY and CDR2 is SYGVKD. V was clipped by 7 bases and J by 1 base; unmatched bases: 7. The CDR3 totals 15 residues. The CDR3: CAIKQGLAESYEQYF. DNA of the CDR3: TGTGCCATCAAGCAAGGACTAGCGGAATCCTACGAGCAGTACTTC.

The V gene is TRBV10-3, the J gene TRBJ2-7; 9 bases agree with TRBD2. The CDR3 covers 13 residues. Trimming took 9 bases from V and 1 from J; bases not matched to a gene: 4. Germline values: CDR1 ENHRY, CDR2 SYGVKD. The CDR3 nucleotides are TGTGCCATGAGGACTAGCGCGTCCTACGAGCAGTACTTC. Its protein product is CAMRTSASYEQYF.

This clone showed up just once. The chain joins TRBV5-6 to TRBJ1-2; D gene unclear. Germline lookup yields CDR1 SGHDT and CDR2 YYEEEE. The CDR3 length is 14 residues. Deletions cut 1 base from V and 0 bases from J, with 7 bases between. CDR3 sequence: CASSLPVSNYGYTF. In DNA form, the CDR3 reads TGTGCCAGCAGCTTGCCAGTTTCTAACTATGGCTACACCTTC.

This clone was seen more than once but under ten times. The gene calls are TRBV5-1 and TRBJ1-1; no reliable D call. This CDR3 contains 11 residues. CDR1 and CDR2 from the germline V gene are SGHRS and YFSETQ. V lost 0 bases and J lost 5, with 2 bases in between. CDR3 in amino acids: CASSLGTEAFF. The DNA for the CDR3 is TGCGCCAGCAGCTTGGGGACTGAAGCTTTCTTT.

DNA for the CDR3: TGTGCCATCAGTCCGGACAGGGACACAGATACGCAGTATTTT. Amino acids: CAISPDRDTDTQYF. The V and J genes are TRBV10-3 and TRBJ2-3, with TRBD1 matching over 8 bases. The CDR3 has 14 amino acids. V trimming: 5 bases; J trimming: 2 bases; junction bases outside the gene matches: 3. In germline, CDR1 is ENHRY, CDR2 SYGVKD.

This clone was seen a single time. V gene TRBV6-5 combines with J gene TRBJ2-1; 10 bases line up with TRBD2. The germline CDR1 and CDR2 sequences are MNHEY and SVGAGI. The CDR3 extends over 14 amino acids. Losses at the gene ends were 5 bases for V and 8 bases for J; bases not matched to a gene: 6. CDR3 bases: TGTGCCAGCAGTCACATGGGGACTAGCGATGAGCAGTTCTTC. Protein product: CASSHMGTSDEQFF.

The V call is TRBV18, the J call TRBJ1-1; the match to TRBD1 covers 7 bases. The germline V gene encodes CDR1 KGHSH and CDR2 LQKENI. The CDR3 spans 14 residues. Unmatched junction bases numbered 3, after V lost 4 bases and J lost 1 base. The CDR3 region has the DNA TGTGCCAGCTCACAGGGACAGTCGAACACTGAAGCTTTCTTT. This codes for CASSQGQSNTEAFF. The variable domain in full, with the rest retrieved from reference TRBV18 and TRBJ1-1, is NAGVMQNPRHLVRRRGQEARLRCSPMKGHSHVYWYRQLPEEGLKFMVYLQKENIIDESGMPKERFSAEFPKEGPSILRIQQVVRGDSAAYFCASSQGQSNTEAFFGQGTRLTVV.

Note on this clone: Other nucleotide sequences from this sample produce the same CDR3. The chain links TRBV19 to TRBJ2-7; 8 bases map to TRBD1. Germline V gene data show CDR1 as LNHDA and CDR2 as SQIVND (reference sequence). The junction had 4 bases not matched to a gene; V was cut back by 3 bases and J by 0 bases. The CDR3 sequence is 15 residues long. This chain's CDR3 is CASSIGQGGSYEQYF. The CDR3 DNA is TGTGCCAGTAGTATCGGACAGGGAGGCTCCTACGAGCAGTACTTC.

The rearrangement joins TRBV7-8 to TRBJ1-3, with a possible D match to TRBD1 (5 bases). Germline values: CDR1 SGHVS, CDR2 FQNEAQ. The CDR3 contains 15 residues. V was clipped by 5 bases and J by 3 bases, with 14 bases between them. CDR3 sequence reads: CASSVSGQGGNTIYF. The CDR3 coding sequence is TGTGCCAGCAGCGTATCAGGGCAGGGTGGAAACACCATATATTTT. The whole variable domain, remainder taken from reference TRBV7-8 and TRBJ1-3, is GAGVSQSPRYKVAKRGQDVALRCDPISGHVSLFWYQQALGQGPEFLTYFQNEAQLDKSGLPSDRFFAERPEGSVSTLKIQRTQQEDSAVYLCASSVSGQGGNTIYFGEGSWLTVV.

The V and J genes are TRBV27 and TRBJ1-6; a possible D gene is TRBD1 (6 bases). The CDR3 length is 15 residues. Germline V CDR1 and CDR2: MNHEY, SMNVEV (reference sequence). Trimming took off 0 bases at V and 8 bases at J, with 11 bases between the two ends. For the CDR3, the DNA is TGTGCCAGCAGTTTATCGGCAGGGGTTTATTCACCCCTCCACTTT. Protein sequence: CASSLSAGVYSPLHF.

This clone was found once. The chain couples TRBV6-5 to TRBJ2-7, with TRBD1 matching over 7 bases. Germline V gene lookup returns CDR1 MNHEY and CDR2 SVGAGI. The J segment lost 5 bases and the V segment lost 0 bases, leaving 7 bases of the junction unmatched. CDR3 length: 15 residues. The CDR3 reads CASSYSSGQPNEQYF. The CDR3 coding sequence is TGTGCCAGCAGTTACTCCTCGGGACAGCCGAACGAGCAGTACTTC.

The V call is TRBV11-2, the J call TRBJ2-7; maybe TRBD1 (6 bases). V was clipped by 2 bases and J by 6 bases, with 17 bases between them. The CDR3 totals 15 residues. Germline assignment: CDR1 SGHAT and CDR2 FQNNGV. CDR3 bases: TGTGCCAGCAGCTTACCGCCCAGGGGTTTCTCCGAGCAGTACTTC. Protein sequence: CASSLPPRGFSEQYF. Variable domain in full (rest from reference TRBV11-2 and TRBJ2-7): EAGVAQSPRYKIIEKRQSVAFWCNPISGHATLYWYQQILGQGPKLLIQFQNNGVVDDSQLPKDRFSAERLKGVDSTLKIQPAKLEDSAVYLCASSLPPRGFSEQYFGPGTRLTVT.

The J gene is TRBJ2-7, the V gene TRBV18, with D unresolved. V lost 6 bases to trimming and J lost 2 bases, with 11 bases between them. The CDR3 totals 13 residues. Germline CDR1 is KGHSH and CDR2 is LQKENI. CDR3 protein: CASSSAETYEQYF. The CDR3 DNA sequence: TGTGCCAGCTCCTCGGCAGAGACCTACGAGCAGTACTTC.

This clone appeared a single time. The CDR3 coding sequence is TGTGCCAGCAGCAGGGGGGGGGAGCTCATGAACACTGAAGCTTTCTTT. Amino acids: CASSRGGELMNTEAFF. The chain joins TRBV7-2 to TRBJ1-1; TRBD1 is a possible D gene (6 bases). The CDR3 is 16 amino acids. Germline CDR1 is SGHTA and CDR2 is FQGNSA. V was pared by 5 bases and J by 0 bases, with 16 bases between.

CDR3 sequence (DNA): TGTGCCAGCAGCCCCCCTGGGGCAGGGATCGACGAGCAGTACTTC. Translation: CASSPPGAGIDEQYF. This rearrangement joins TRBV7-9 to TRBJ2-7; possible D gene TRBD1, 5 bases. Germline V CDR1 and CDR2: SEHNR, FQNEAQ (reference sequence). V lost 5 bases and J lost 5, with 19 bases in between. The CDR3 loop spans 15 amino acids.

V and J are TRBV5-1 and TRBJ2-1; no firm D call. Germline V CDR1 and CDR2: SGHRS, YFSETQ. Between the trimmed V and J ends, which lost 0 bases and 5 bases, there was a span of 12 bases. The CDR3 runs to 15 residues. The CDR3 sequence: CASSLEGGRDNEQFF. As DNA, the CDR3 is TGCGCCAGCAGCTTGGAGGGCGGACGGGACAATGAGCAGTTCTTC.

The chain links TRBV18 to TRBJ2-7, with 10 bases that match TRBD1. V shed 5 bases and J 6 bases; nucleotides not matched to a gene: 4. CDR1 is KGHSH, CDR2 LQKENI, per germline. CDR3 length equals 13 residues. The CDR3, as DNA: TGTGCCAGCTCAGCGGGACAGGGGTCCGAGCAGTACTTC. It specifies CASSAGQGSEQYF.

The V call is TRBV7-6, the J call TRBJ2-1; D remains unclear. CDR3 length: 14 amino acids. In germline, CDR1 is SGHVS, CDR2 FNYEAQ. The ends were cut back, 4 bases at V and 8 bases at J, with 15 bases in the middle. In DNA form, the CDR3 reads TGTGCCAGCAGCTCCCAAGGTGGGATCCATGAGCAGTTCTTC. It translates to CASSSQGGIHEQFF.

This clone came up a few times. The CDR3 DNA reads TGTGCCAGTAGTATTTCTAGCGGGAGCTACGAGCAGTACTTC. It codes for CASSISSGSYEQYF. The J gene is TRBJ2-7, the V gene TRBV19, with 10 bases matching TRBD2. The CDR3 length is 14 residues. The V gene end was trimmed by 3 bases and the J gene end by 3 bases; junction bases not matched to a gene: 2. Germline CDR1 and CDR2: LNHDA and SQIVND (reference sequence).

The chain employs TRBV12-3 or TRBV12-4 and TRBJ2-7; no definite D call. The CDR3 is 12 residues long. With 6 bases removed from V and 4 bases from J, the gap between germline ends came to 10 bases. In DNA form, the CDR3 reads TGTGCCAGCAGCCGAGCCCTGTACGAGCAGTACTTC. This codes for CASSRALYEQYF.